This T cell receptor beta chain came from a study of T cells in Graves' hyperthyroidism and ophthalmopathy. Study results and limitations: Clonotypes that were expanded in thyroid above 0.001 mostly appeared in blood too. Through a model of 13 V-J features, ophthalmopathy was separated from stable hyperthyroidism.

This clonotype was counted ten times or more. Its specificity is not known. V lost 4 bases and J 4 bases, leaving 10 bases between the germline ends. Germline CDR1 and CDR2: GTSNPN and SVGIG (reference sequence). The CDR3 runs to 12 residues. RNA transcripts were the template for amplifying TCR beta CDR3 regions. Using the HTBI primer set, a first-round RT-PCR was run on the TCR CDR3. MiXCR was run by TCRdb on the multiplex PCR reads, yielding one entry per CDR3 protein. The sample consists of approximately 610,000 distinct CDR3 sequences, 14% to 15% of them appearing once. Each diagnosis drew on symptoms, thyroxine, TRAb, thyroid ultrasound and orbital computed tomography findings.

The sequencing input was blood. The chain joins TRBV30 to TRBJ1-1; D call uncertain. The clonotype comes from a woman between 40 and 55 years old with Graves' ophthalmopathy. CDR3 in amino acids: CAWTLWGTEAFF. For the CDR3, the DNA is TGTGCCTGGACCCTGTGGGGCACTGAAGCTTTCTTT. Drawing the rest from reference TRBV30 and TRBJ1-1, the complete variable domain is SQTIHQWPATLVQPVGSPLSLECTVEGTSNPNLYWYRQAAGRGLQLLFYSVGIGQISSEVPQNLSASRPQDRQFILSSKKLLLSDSGFYLCAWTLWGTEAFFGQGTRLTVV.